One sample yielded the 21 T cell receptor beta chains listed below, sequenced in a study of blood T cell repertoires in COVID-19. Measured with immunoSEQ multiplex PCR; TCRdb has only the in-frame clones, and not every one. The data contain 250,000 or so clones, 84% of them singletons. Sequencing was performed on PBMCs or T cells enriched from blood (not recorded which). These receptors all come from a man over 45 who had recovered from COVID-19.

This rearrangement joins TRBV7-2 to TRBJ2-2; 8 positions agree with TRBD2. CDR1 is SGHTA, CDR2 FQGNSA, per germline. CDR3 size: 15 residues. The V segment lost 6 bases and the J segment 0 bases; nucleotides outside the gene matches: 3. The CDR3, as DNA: TGTGCCAGCAGTATTAGCGGGGCGAACACCGGGGAGCTGTTTTTT. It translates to CASSISGANTGELFF.

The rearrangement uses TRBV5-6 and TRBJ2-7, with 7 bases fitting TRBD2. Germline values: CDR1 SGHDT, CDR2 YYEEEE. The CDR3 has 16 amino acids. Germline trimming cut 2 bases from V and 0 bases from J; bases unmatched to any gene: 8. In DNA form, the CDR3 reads TGTGCCAGCAGCTTCCCAAGCGGGGCGAGCTCCTACGAGCAGTACTTC. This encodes CASSFPSGASSYEQYF.

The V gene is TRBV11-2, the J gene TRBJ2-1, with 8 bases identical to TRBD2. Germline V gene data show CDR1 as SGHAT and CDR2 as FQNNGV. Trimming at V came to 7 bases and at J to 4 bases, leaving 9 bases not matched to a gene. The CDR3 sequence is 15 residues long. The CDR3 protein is CASNQGGGMYNEQFF. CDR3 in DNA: TGTGCCAGCAACCAAGGCGGGGGGATGTACAATGAGCAGTTCTTC.

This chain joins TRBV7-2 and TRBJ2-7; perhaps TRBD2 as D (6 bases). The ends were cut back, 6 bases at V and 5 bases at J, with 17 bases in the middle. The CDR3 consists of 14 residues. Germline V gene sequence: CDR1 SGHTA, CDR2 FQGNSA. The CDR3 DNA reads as TGTGCCAGCAGGGCTGTGCGGGGCCGGAACGAGCAGTACTTC. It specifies CASRAVRGRNEQYF.

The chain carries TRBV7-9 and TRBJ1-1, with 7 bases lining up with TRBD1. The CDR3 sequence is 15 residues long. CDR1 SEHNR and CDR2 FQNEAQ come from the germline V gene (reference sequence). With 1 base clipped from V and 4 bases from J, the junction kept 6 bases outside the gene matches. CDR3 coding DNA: TGTGCCAGCAGCTTAGGGGGACAGCAAACCACTGAAGCTTTCTTT. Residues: CASSLGGQQTTEAFF.

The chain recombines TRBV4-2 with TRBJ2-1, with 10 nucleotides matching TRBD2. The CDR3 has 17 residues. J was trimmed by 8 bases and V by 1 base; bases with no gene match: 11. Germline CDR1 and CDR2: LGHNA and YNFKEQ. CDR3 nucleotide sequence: TGTGCCAGCAGCCAAGGGCGGCTAGCGGGAGAGTGGGATGAGCAGTTCTTC. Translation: CASSQGRLAGEWDEQFF.

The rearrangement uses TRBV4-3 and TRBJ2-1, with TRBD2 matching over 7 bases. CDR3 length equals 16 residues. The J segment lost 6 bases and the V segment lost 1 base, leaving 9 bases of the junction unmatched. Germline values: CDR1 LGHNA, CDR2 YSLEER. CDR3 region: CASSQARTSLLNEQFF. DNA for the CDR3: TGCGCCAGCAGCCAAGCGCGGACTAGTCTCCTCAATGAGCAGTTCTTC.

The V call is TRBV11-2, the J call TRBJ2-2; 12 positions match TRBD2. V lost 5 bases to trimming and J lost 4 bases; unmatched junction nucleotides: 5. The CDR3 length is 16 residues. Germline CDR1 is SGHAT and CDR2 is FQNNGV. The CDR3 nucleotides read TGTGCCAGCAGCCTCACTAGCGGGAGGACCACCGGGGAGCTGTTTTTT. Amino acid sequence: CASSLTSGRTTGELFF. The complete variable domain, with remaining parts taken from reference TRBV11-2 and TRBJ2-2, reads EAGVAQSPRYKIIEKRQSVAFWCNPISGHATLYWYQQILGQGPKLLIQFQNNGVVDDSQLPKDRFSAERLKGVDSTLKIQPAKLEDSAVYLCASSLTSGRTTGELFFGEGSRLTVL.

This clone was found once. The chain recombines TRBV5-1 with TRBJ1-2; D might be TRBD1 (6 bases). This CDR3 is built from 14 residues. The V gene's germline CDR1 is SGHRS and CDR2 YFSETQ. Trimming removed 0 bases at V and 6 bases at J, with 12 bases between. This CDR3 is CASSLGQVWDGYTF. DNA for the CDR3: TGCGCCAGCAGCTTGGGACAGGTCTGGGATGGCTACACCTTC.

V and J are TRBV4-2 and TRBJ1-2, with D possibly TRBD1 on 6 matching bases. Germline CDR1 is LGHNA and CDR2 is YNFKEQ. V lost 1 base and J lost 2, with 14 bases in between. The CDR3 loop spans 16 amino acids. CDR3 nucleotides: TGTGCCAGCAGCCAAGGGACAGAGTTAGGGAACTATGGCTACACCTTC. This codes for CASSQGTELGNYGYTF.

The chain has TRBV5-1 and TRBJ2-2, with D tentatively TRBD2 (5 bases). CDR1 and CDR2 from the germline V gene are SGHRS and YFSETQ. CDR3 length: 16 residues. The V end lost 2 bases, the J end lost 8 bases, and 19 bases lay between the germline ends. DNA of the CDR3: TGCGCCAGCAGCTTCCTAAGCTGGGAGAATGGGGGGGAGCTGTTTTTT. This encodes CASSFLSWENGGELFF.

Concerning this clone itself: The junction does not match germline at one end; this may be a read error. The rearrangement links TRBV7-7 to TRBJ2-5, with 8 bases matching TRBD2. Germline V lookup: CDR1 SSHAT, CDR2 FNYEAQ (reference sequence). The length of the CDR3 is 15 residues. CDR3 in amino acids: CASSLRGGSQETQYF. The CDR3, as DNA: TGTGCTAGCAGCCTCCGCGGGGGGTCCCAAGAGACCCAGTACTTC.

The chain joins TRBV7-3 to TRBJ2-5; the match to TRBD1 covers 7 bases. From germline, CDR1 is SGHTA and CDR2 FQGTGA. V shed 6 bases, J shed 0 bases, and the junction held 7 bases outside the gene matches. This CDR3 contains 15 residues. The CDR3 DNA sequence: TGTGCCAGCAGTCCCGGGGACAGCCACCAAGAGACCCAGTACTTC. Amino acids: CASSPGDSHQETQYF. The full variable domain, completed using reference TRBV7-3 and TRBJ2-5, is GAGVSQTPSNKVTEKGKYVELRCDPISGHTALYWYRQSLGQGPEFLIYFQGTGAADDSGLPNDRFFAVRPEGSVSTLKIQRTERGDSAVYLCASSPGDSHQETQYFGPGTRLLVL.

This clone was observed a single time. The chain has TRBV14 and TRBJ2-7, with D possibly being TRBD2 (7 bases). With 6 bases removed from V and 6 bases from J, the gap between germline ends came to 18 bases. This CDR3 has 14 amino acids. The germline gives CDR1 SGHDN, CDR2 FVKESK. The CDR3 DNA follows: TGTGCCAGCAGTCGCGGGGGCCAGAGGAGCGAGCAGTACTTC. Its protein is CASSRGGQRSEQYF.

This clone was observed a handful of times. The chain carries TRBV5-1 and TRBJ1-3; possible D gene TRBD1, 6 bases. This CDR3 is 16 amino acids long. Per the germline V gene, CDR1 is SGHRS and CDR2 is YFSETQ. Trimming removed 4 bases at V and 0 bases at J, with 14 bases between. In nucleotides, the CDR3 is TGCGCCAGCAGCCGGGGGGCAGCCAGCTCTGGAAACACCATATATTTT. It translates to CASSRGAASSGNTIYF.

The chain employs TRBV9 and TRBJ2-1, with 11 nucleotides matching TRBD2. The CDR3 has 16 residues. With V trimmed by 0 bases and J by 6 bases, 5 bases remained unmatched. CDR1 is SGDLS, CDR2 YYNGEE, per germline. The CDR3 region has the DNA TGTGCCAGCAGCGTAGCTGGAACTAGCGGGAGCAATGAGCAGTTCTTC. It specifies CASSVAGTSGSNEQFF.

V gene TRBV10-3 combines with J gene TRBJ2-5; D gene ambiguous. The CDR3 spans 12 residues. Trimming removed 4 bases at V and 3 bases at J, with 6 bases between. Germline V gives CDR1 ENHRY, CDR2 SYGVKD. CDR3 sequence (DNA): TGTGCCATCAGTGGTAATGAAGAGACCCAGTACTTC. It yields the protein CAISGNEETQYF.

The CDR3 is CAWSIRTGGKNEQYF. Here the CDR3 DNA reads TGTGCCTGGAGTATTAGGACAGGGGGGAAGAACGAGCAGTACTTC. The chain combines TRBV30 with TRBJ2-7, with 10 bases aligning to TRBD1. Germline V gene sequence: CDR1 GTSNPN, CDR2 SVGIG (reference sequence). The V segment lost 2 bases and the J segment 5 bases; nucleotides outside the gene matches: 9. The length of the CDR3 is 15 residues.

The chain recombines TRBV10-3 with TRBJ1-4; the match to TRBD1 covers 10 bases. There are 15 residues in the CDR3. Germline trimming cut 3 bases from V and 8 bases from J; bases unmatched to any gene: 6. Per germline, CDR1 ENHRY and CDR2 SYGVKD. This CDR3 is CAISDRDRGWEKLFF. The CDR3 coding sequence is TGTGCCATCAGTGACCGGGACAGGGGTTGGGAAAAACTGTTTTTT.

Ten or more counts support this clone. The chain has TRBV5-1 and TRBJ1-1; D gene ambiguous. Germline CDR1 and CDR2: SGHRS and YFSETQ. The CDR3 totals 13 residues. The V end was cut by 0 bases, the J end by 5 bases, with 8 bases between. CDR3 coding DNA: TGCGCCAGCAGCTTGGCGGCGGTTACTGAAGCTTTCTTT. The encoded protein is CASSLAAVTEAFF.

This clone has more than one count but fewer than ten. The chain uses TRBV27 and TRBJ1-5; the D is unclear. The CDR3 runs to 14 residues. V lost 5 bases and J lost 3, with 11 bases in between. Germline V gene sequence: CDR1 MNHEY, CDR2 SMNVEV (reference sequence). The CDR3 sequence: CASSPPGYNQPQHF. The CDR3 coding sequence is TGTGCCAGCAGTCCCCCCGGGTACAATCAGCCCCAGCATTTT.